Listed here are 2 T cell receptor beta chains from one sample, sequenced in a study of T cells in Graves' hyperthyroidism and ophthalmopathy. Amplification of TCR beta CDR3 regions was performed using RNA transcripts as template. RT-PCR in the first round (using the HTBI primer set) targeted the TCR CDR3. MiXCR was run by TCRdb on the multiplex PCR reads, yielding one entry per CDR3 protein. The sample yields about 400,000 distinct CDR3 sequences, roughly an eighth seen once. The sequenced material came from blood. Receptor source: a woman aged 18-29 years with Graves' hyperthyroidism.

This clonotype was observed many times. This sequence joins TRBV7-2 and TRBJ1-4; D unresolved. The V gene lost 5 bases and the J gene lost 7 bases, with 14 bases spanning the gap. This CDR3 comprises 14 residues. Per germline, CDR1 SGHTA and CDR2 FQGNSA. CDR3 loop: CASSPSGRVEKLFF. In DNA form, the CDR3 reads TGTGCCAGCAGCCCCTCGGGGAGGGTTGAAAAACTGTTTTTT. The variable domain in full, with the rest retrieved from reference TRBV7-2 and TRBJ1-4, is GAGVSQSPSNKVTEKGKDVELRCDPISGHTALYWYRQSLGQGLEFLIYFQGNSAPDKSGLPSDRFSAERTGGSVSTLTIQRTQQEDSAVYLCASSPSGRVEKLFFGSGTQLSVL.

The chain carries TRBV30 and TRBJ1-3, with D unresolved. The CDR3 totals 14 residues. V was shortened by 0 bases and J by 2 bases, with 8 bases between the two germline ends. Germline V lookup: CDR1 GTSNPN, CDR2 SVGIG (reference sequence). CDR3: CAWSVHGPGNTIYF. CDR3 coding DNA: TGTGCCTGGAGTGTACATGGGCCTGGAAACACCATATATTTT.